The clone carrying this T cell receptor (beta chain) was observed a few times. What it binds is unknown. This entry belongs to a study of cytomegalovirus exposure and HLA in healthy donors. Background on the study: A previous analysis identified around 120 million unique TCR beta sequences derived from 180 million or so T cells.

V lost 0 bases and J 0 bases, leaving 6 bases between the germline ends. Germline V CDR1 and CDR2: LGHNA, YNFKEQ. The CDR3 has 15 amino acids. PCR amplification relied on 60 Vbeta primers (plus 13 Jbeta primers). Profiled with immunoSEQ multiplex PCR; TCRdb holds only in-frame clones, not every one. The top ten hold approximately 3% of the sample, which has about 160,000 clones, roughly 71% seen once. Study-wide findings and caveats: Rare TCR sequences dominated, though some public TCRs recurred in many donors. Upon later analysis, TCR association rates were observed to vary by HLA locus, being highest for DRB1 and lowest for HLA-C.

Sequencing used PBMCs. V usage is TRBV4-2 and J usage is TRBJ1-3; D is unresolved. This receptor was identified in a woman aged 50 to 60 in good health and CMV-seropositive. Here the CDR3 DNA reads TGTGCCAGCAGCCAAGAGTACAGCTCTGGAAACACCATATATTTT. Its protein product is CASSQEYSSGNTIYF.